The clone carrying this T cell receptor (beta chain) was seen more than once but under ten times. V gave up 3 bases and J gave up 5 bases, with 15 bases separating them. This CDR3 comprises 14 residues. Germline assignment: CDR1 SGHRS and CDR2 YFSETQ. Method: immunoSEQ multiplex PCR; TCRdb's copy keeps in-frame clones and lacks some. The table records about 20,000 clones, roughly 85% of them present only once. The sample is drawn from a study of OX40 agonist ivuxolimab in advanced cancers. Study-wide context: A history of anti-PD-1, anti-PD-L1 or anti-CTLA-4 therapy was acceptable, and 40% had some.

The V call is TRBV5-1, the J call TRBJ2-7; tentatively, D is TRBD1 (6 bases). The source was CD4+ or CD8+ T cells sorted from blood, collected in a trial of the OX40 agonist ivuxolimab. This clonotype was obtained from an adult with an advanced solid tumor such as melanoma, head and neck, liver or kidney cancer. Here the CDR3 reads CASSWGHDRHEQYF. The CDR3 region has the DNA TGCGCCAGCAGCTGGGGACACGACCGCCACGAGCAGTACTTC.